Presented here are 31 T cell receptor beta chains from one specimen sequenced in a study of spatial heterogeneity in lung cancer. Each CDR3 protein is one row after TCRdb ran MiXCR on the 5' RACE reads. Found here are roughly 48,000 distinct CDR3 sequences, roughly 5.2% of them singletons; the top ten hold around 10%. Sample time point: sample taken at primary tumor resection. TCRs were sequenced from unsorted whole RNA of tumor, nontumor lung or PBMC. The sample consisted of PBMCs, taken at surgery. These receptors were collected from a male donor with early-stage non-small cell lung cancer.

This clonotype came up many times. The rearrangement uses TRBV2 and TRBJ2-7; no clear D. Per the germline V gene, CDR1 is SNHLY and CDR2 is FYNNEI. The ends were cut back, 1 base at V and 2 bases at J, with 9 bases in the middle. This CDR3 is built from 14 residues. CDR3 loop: CASSEGLPTYEQYF. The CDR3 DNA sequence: TGTGCCAGCAGTGAAGGGCTCCCTACCTACGAGCAGTACTTC.

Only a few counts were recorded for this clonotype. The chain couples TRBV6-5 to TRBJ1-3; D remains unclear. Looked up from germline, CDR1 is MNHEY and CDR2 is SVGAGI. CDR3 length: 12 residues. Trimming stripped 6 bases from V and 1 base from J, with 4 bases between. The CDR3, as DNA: TGTGCCAGCAGGGAATCTGGAAACACCATATATTTT. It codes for CASRESGNTIYF.

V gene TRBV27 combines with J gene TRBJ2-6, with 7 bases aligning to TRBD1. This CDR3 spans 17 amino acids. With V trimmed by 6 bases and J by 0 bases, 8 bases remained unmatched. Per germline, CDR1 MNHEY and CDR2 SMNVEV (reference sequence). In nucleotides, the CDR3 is TGTGCCAGCAGCCCGGGACAGTATTTCTCTGGGGCCAACGTCCTGACTTTC. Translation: CASSPGQYFSGANVLTF.

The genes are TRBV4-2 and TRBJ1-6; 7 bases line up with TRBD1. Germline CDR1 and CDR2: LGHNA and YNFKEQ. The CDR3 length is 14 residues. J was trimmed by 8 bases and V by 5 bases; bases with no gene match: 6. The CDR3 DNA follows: TGTGCCAGCAGCGGGGACAGCTTTTATTCACCCCTCCACTTT. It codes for CASSGDSFYSPLHF.

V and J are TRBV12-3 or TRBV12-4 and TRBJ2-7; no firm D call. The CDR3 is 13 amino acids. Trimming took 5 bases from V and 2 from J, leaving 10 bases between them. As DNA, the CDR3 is TGTGCCAGCAGTAAATCCCGTGCCTACGAGCAGTACTTC. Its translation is CASSKSRAYEQYF.

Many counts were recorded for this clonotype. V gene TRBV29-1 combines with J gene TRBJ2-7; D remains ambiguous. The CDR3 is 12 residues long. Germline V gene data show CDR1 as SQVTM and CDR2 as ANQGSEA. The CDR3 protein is CSVLGLSYEQYF. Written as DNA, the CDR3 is TGCAGTGTGCTGGGTCTCTCCTACGAGCAGTACTTC.

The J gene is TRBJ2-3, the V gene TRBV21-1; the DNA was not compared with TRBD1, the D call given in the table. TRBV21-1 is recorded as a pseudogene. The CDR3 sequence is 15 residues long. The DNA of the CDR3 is TGTGCCAGCAGCAGCCAGGGGGTGGCGGCAGATACGCAGTATTTT. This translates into CASSSQGVAADTQYF.

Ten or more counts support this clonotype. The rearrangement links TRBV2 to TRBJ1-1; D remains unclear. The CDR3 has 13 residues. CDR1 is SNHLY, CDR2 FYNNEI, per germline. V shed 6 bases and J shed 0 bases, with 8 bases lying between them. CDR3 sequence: CASSRALNTEAFF. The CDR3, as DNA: TGTGCCAGCAGCCGAGCCTTGAACACTGAAGCTTTCTTT.

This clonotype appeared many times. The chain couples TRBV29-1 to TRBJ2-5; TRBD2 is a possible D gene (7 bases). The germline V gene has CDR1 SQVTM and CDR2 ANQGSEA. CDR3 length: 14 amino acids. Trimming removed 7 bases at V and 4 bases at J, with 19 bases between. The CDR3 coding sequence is TGCAGCGCACCCCGACAAGGGGGGGTAGAGACCCAGTACTTC. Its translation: CSAPRQGGVETQYF.

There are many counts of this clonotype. The CDR3 DNA is TGCGCCAGCAGCCAAGGACTAGCGGGGGCGAAAGAGACCCAGTACTTC. Translating gives CASSQGLAGAKETQYF. The chain uses TRBV4-3 and TRBJ2-5; 12 nucleotides match TRBD2. J was trimmed by 3 bases and V by 1 base; bases with no gene match: 3. Germline V lookup: CDR1 LGHNA, CDR2 YSLEER. The CDR3 extends over 16 amino acids.

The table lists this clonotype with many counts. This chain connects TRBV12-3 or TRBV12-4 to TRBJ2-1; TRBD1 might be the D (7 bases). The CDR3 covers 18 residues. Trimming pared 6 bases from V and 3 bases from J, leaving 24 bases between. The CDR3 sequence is CASSISRGAQRGYNEQFF. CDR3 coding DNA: TGTGCCAGCAGCATTTCCAGGGGGGCCCAAAGGGGCTACAATGAGCAGTTCTTC.

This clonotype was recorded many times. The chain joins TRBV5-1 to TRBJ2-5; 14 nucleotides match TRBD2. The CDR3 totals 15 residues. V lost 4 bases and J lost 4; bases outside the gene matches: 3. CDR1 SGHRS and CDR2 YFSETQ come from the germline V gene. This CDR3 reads CASSPGLAGGETQYF. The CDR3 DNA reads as TGCGCCAGCAGCCCCGGACTAGCGGGAGGAGAGACCCAGTACTTC.

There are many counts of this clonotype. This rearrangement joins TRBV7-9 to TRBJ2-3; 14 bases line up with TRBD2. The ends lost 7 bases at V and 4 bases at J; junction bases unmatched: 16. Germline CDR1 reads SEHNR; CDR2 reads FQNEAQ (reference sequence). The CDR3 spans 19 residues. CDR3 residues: CASTRQSPQGLAGADTQYF. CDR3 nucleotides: TGTGCCAGCACCCGTCAAAGTCCCCAGGGACTAGCGGGAGCAGATACGCAGTATTTT.

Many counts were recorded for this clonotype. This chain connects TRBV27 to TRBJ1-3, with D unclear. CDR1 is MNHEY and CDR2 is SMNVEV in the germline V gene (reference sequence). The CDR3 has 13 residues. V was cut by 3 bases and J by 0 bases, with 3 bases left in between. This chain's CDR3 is CASSFDSGNTIYF. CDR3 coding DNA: TGTGCCAGCAGTTTTGACTCTGGAAACACCATATATTTT.

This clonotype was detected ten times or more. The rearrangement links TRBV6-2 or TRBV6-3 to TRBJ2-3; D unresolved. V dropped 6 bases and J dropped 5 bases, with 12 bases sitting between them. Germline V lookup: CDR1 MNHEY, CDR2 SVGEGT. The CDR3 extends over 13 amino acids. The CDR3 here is CASSYTGEDTQYF. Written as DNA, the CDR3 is TGTGCCAGCAGCTATACCGGAGAAGATACGCAGTATTTT.

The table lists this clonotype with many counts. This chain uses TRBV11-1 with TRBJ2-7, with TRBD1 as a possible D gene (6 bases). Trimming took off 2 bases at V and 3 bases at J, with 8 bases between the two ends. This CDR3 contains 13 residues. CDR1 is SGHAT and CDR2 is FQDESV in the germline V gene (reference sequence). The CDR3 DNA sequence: TGTGCCAGCAGCTTACAGGGGTACTACGAGCAGTACTTC. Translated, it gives CASSLQGYYEQYF.

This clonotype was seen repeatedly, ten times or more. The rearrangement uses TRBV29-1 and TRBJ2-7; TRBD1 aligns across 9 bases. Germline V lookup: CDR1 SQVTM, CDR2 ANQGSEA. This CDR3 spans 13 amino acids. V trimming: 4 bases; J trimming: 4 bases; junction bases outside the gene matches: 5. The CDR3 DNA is TGCAGCGTTGCCCCGGGACAGGGTTACGAGCAGTACTTC. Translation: CSVAPGQGYEQYF.

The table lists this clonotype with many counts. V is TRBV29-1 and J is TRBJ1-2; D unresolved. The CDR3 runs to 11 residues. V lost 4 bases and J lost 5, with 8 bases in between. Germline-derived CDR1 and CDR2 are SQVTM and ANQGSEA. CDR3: CSVGTDYGYTF. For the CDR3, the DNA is TGCAGCGTTGGTACGGATTATGGCTACACCTTC.

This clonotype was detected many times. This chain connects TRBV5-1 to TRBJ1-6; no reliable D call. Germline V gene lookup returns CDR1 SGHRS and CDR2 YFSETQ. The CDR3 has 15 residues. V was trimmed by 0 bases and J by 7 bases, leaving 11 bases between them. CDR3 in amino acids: CASSLGVSLNSPLHF. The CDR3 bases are TGCGCCAGCAGCTTGGGAGTCAGCTTAAATTCACCCCTCCACTTT. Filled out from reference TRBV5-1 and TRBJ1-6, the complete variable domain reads KAGVTQTPRYLIKTRGQQVTLSCSPISGHRSVSWYQQTPGQGLQFLFEYFSETQRNKGNFPGRFSGRQFSNSRSEMNVSTLELGDSALYLCASSLGVSLNSPLHFGNGTRLTVT.

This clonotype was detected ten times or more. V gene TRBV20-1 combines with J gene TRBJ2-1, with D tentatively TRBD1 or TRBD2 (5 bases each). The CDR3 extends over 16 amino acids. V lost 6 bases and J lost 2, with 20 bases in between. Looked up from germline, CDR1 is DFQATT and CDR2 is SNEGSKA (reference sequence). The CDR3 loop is CSARKGRGLAYNEQFF. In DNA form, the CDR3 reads TGCAGTGCCCGGAAGGGGCGCGGGCTAGCCTACAATGAGCAGTTCTTC.

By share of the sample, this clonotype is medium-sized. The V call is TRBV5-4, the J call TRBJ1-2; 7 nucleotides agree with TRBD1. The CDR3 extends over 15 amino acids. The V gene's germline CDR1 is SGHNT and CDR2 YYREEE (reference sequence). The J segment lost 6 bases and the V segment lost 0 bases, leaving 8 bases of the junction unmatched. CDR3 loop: CASSLAERGLDGYTF. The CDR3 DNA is TGTGCCAGCAGCTTGGCTGAAAGGGGGCTGGATGGCTACACCTTC.

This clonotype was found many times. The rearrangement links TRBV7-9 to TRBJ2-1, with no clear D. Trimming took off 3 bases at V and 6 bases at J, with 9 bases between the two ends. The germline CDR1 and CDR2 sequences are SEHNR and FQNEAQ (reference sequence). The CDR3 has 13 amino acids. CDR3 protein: CASSLALFNEQFF. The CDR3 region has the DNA TGTGCCAGCAGCTTGGCGCTGTTCAATGAGCAGTTCTTC.

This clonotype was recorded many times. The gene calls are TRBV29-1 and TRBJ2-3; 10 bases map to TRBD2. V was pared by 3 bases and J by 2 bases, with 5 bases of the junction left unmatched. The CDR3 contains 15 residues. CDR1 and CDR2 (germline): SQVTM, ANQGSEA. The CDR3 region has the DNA TGCAGCGTTGAGAGACTAGCGGGCGCCACAGATACGCAGTATTTT. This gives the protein CSVERLAGATDTQYF.

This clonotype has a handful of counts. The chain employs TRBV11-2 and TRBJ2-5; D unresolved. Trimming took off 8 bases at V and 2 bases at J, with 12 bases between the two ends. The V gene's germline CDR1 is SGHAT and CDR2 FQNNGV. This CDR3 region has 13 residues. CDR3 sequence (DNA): TGTGCCAGCCATAAGGCGGTTCAAGAGACCCAGTACTTC. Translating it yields CASHKAVQETQYF. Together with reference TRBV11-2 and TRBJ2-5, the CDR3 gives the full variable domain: EAGVAQSPRYKIIEKRQSVAFWCNPISGHATLYWYQQILGQGPKLLIQFQNNGVVDDSQLPKDRFSAERLKGVDSTLKIQPAKLEDSAVYLCASHKAVQETQYFGPGTRLLVL.

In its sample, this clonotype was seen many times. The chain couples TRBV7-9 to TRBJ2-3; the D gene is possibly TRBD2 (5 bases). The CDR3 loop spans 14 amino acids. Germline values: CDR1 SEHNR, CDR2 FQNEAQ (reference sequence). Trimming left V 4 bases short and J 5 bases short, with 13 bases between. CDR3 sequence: CASSSQGSGDTQYF. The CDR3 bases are TGTGCCAGCAGCTCTCAAGGGAGTGGAGATACGCAGTATTTT.

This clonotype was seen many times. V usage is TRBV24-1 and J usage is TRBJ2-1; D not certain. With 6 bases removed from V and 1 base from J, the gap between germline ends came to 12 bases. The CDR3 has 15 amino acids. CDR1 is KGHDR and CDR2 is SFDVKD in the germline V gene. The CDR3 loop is CATSRASTSYNEQFF. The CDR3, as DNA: TGTGCCACCAGTCGAGCGAGTACTTCCTACAATGAGCAGTTCTTC.

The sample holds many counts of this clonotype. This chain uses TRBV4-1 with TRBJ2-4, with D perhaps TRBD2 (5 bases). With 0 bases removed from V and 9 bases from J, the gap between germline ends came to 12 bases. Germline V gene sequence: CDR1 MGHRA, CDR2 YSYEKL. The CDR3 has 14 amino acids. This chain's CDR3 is CASSQDGLASIQYF. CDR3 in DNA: TGCGCCAGCAGCCAAGATGGGCTAGCCAGCATTCAGTACTTC.

The DNA of the CDR3 is TGCGCCAGCAGCCCTGGGGTCTACGAGCAGTACTTC. Translated, it gives CASSPGVYEQYF. V is TRBV5-1 and J is TRBJ2-7; D is undetermined. The CDR3 extends over 12 amino acids. Germline CDR1 and CDR2: SGHRS and YFSETQ. Between the trimmed V and J ends, which lost 4 bases and 3 bases, there was a span of 8 bases. Together with reference TRBV5-1 and TRBJ2-7, the CDR3 gives the full variable domain: KAGVTQTPRYLIKTRGQQVTLSCSPISGHRSVSWYQQTPGQGLQFLFEYFSETQRNKGNFPGRFSGRQFSNSRSEMNVSTLELGDSALYLCASSPGVYEQYFGPGTRLTVT.

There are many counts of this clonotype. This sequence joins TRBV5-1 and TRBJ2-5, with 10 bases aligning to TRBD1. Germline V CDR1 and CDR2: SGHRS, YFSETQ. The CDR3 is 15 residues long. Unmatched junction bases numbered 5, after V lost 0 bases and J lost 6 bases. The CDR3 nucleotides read TGCGCCAGCAGCTTGGCGGGGGACAGGGGACAGACCCAGTACTTC. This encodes CASSLAGDRGQTQYF.

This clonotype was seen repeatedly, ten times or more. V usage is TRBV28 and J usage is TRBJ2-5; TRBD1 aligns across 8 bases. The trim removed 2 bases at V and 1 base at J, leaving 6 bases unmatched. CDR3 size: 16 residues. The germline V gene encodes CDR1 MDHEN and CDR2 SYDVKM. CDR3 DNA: TGTGCCAGCAGTTTAGGGGGACAGGCGACCCAAGAGACCCAGTACTTC. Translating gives CASSLGGQATQETQYF.

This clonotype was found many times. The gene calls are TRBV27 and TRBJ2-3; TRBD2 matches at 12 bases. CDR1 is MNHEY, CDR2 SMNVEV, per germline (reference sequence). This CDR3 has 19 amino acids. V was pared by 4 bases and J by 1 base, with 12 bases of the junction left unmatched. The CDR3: CASSSTLRLAGEGTDTQYF. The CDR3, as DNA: TGTGCCAGCAGTTCCACCCTACGACTAGCGGGAGAGGGCACAGATACGCAGTATTTT.